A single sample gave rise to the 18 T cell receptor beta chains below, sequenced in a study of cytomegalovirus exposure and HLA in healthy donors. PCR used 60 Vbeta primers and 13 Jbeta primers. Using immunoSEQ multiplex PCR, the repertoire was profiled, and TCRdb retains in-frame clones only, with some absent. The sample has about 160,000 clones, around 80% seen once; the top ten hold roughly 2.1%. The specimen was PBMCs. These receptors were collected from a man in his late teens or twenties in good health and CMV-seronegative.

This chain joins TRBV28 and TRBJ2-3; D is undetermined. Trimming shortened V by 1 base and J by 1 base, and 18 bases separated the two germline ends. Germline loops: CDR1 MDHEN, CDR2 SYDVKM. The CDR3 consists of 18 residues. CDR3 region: CASSLFASSQPRTDTQYF. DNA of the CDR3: TGTGCCAGCAGTTTATTTGCGAGTTCCCAACCTCGCACAGATACGCAGTATTTT. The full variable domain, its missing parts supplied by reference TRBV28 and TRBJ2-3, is DVKVTQSSRYLVKRTGEKVFLECVQDMDHENMFWYRQDPGLGLRLIYFSYDVKMKEKGDIPEGYSVSREKKERFSLILESASTNQTSMYLCASSLFASSQPRTDTQYFGPGTRLTVL.

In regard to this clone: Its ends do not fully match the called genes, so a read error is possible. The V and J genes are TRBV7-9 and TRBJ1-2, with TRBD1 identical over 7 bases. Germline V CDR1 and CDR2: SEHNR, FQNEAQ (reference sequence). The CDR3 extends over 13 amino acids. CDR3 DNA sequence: TGTTCCAGCAGCTCATGGGACAGCCATGGCTACACCTTC. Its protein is CSSSSWDSHGYTF.

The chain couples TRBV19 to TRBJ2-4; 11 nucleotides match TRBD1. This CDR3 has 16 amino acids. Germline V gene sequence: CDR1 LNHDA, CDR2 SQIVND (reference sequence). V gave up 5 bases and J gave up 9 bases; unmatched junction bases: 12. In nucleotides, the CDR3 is TGTGCCAGTAGTTTATATCCAGGACAGGGGGCAACCATTCAGTACTTC. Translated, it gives CASSLYPGQGATIQYF.

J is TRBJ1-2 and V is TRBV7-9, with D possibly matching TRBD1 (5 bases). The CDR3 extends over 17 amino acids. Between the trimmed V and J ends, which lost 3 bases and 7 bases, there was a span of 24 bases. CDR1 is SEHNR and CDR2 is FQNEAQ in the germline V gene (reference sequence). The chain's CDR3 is CASSFPRVTNPLGGYTF. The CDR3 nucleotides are TGTGCCAGCAGCTTCCCCAGGGTAACTAACCCCCTCGGTGGCTACACCTTC.

The CDR3, as DNA: TGTGCCAGCAGTGAATGGGCCGGGGTCCTCACCGGGGAGCTGTTTTTT. Translating gives CASSEWAGVLTGELFF. The chain employs TRBV2 and TRBJ2-2, with a possible D match to TRBD2 (5 bases). The length of the CDR3 is 16 residues. Germline lookup yields CDR1 SNHLY and CDR2 FYNNEI. With 2 bases removed from V and 4 bases from J, the gap between germline ends came to 14 bases.

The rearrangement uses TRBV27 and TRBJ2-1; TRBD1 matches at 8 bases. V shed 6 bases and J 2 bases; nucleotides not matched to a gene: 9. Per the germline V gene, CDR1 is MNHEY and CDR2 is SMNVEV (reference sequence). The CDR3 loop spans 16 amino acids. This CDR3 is CASRPGQGRAYNEQFF. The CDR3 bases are TGTGCCAGCAGACCCGGACAGGGTAGGGCCTACAATGAGCAGTTCTTC.

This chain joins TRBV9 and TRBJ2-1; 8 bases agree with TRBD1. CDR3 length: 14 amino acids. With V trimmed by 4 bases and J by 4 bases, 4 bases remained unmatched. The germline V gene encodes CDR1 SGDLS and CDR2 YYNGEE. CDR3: CASSNRQGYNEQFF. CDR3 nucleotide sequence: TGTGCCAGCAGCAACCGACAGGGGTACAATGAGCAGTTCTTC.

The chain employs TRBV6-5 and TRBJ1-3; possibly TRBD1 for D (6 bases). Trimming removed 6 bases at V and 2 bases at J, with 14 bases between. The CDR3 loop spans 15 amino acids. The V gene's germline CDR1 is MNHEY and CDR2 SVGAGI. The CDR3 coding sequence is TGTGCCAGCAGCCTTCAGGGGAACCCTGGAAACACCATATATTTT. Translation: CASSLQGNPGNTIYF.

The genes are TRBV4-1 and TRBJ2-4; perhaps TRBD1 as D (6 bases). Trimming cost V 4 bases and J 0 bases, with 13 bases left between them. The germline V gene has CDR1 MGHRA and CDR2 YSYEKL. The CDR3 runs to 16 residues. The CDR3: CASSPRTALAKNIQYF. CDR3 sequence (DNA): TGCGCCAGCAGCCCTCGGACAGCCCTAGCCAAAAACATTCAGTACTTC.

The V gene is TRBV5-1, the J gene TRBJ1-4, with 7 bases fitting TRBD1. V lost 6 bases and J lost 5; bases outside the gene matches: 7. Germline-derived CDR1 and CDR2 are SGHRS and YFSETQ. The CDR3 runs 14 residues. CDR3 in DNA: TGCGCCAGCACCCCGGCAGGGGGAAATGAAAAACTGTTTTTT. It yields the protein CASTPAGGNEKLFF.

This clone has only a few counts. The CDR3 loop is CASSLRESYNSPLHF. In DNA, the CDR3 is TGCGCCAGCAGCTTGAGGGAGTCCTATAATTCACCCCTCCACTTT. The gene calls are TRBV5-1 and TRBJ1-6; no firm D call. Germline CDR1 SGHRS, CDR2 YFSETQ. This CDR3 has 15 residues. Trimming stripped 1 base from V and 1 base from J, with 6 bases between.

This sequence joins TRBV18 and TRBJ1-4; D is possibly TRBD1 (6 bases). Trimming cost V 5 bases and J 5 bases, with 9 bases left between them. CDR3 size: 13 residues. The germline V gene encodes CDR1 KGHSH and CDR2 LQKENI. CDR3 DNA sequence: TGTGCCAGCTCATCCACAGGGAATGAAAAACTGTTTTTT. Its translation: CASSSTGNEKLFF.

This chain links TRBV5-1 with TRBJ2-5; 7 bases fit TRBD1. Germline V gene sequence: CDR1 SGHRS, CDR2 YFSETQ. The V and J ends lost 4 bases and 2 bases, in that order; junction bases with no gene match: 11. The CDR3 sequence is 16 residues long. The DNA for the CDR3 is TGCGCCAGCAGCAGTACAATGGGCAGGGGGCAAGAGACCCAGTACTTC. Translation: CASSSTMGRGQETQYF.

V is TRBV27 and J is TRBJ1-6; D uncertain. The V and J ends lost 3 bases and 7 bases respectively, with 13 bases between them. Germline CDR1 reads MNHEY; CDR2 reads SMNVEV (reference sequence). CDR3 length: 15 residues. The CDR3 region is CASSFSGIPNSPLHF. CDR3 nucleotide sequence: TGTGCCAGCAGTTTTTCAGGAATCCCCAATTCACCCCTCCACTTT.

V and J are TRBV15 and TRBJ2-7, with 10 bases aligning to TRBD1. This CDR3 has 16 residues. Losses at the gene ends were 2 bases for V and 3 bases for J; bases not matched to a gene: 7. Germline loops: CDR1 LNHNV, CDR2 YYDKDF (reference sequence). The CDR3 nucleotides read TGTGCCACCAGCAGATTACCGGGACAGGGGCTCTACGAGCAGTACTTC. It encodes CATSRLPGQGLYEQYF.

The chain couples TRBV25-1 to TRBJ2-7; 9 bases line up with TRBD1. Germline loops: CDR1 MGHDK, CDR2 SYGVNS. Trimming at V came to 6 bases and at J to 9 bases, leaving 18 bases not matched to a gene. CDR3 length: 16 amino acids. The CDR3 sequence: CASSSRDRVGGYGQYF. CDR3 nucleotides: TGTGCCAGCAGCTCCCGGGACAGGGTAGGCGGTTATGGGCAGTACTTC.

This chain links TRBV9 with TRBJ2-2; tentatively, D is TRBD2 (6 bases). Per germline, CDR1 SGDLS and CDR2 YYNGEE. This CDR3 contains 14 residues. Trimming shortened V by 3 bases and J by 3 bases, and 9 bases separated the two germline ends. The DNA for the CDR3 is TGTGCCAGCAGCGGGAGGGCGGACACCGGGGAGCTGTTTTTT. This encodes CASSGRADTGELFF.

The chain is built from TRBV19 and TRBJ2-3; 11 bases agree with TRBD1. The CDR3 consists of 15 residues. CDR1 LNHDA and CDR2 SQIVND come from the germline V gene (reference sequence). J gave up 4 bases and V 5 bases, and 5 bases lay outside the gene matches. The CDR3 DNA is TGTGCCAGTAGTCCGCCGGACAGGGGGCCAGATACGCAGTATTTT. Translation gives CASSPPDRGPDTQYF.